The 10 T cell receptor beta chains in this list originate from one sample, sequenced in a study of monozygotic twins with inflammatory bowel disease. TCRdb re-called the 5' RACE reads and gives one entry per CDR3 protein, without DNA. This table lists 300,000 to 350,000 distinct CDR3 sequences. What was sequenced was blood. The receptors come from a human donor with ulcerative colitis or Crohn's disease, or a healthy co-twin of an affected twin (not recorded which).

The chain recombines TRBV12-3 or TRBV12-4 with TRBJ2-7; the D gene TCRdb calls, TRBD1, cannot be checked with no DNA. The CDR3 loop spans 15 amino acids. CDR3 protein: CASSLGHYLHYEQYF.

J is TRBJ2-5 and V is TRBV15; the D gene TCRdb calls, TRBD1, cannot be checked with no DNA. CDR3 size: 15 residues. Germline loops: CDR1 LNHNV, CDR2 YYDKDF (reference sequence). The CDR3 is CATSRVPGSQETQYF. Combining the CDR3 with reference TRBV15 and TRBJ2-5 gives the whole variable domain DAMVIQNPRYQVTQFGKPVTLSCSQTLNHNVMYWYQQKSSQAPKLLFHYYDKDFNNEADTPDNFQSRRPNTSFCFLDIRSPGLGDTAMYLCATSRVPGSQETQYFGPGTRLLVL.

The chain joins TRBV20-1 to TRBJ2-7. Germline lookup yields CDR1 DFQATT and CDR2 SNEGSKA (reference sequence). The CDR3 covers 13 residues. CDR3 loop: CSARDIMGYEQYF.

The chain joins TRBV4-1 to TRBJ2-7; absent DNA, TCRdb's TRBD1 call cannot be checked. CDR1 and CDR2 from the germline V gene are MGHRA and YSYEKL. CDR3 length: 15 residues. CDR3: CASSQGIRGGYEQYF.

This chain's CDR3 is CASKTGSSGELFF. The chain combines TRBV6-4 with TRBJ2-2; the D gene TCRdb calls, TRBD1, cannot be checked with no DNA. The CDR3 is 13 residues long. The germline CDR1 and CDR2 sequences are MRHNA and SNTAGT.

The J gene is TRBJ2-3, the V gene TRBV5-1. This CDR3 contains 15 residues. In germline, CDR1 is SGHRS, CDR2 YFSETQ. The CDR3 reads CASSLRRSDTDTQYF.

CDR3 residues: CAGRLGTDTYEQYF. The chain combines TRBV27 with TRBJ2-7; with no DNA, the TCRdb D assignment of TRBD1 cannot be verified. Germline CDR1 is MNHEY and CDR2 is SMNVEV (reference sequence). This CDR3 has 14 residues.

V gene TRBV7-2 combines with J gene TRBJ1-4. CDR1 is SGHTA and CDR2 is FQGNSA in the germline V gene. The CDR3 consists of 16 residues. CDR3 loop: CASSHRSRSTNEKLFF.

The CDR3 protein is CASSPPYPGQGQETQYF. This chain uses TRBV18 with TRBJ2-5; the TCRdb D gene call, TRBD1, has no DNA to confirm it. The CDR3 is made up of 17 amino acids. Germline CDR1 and CDR2: KGHSH and LQKENI.

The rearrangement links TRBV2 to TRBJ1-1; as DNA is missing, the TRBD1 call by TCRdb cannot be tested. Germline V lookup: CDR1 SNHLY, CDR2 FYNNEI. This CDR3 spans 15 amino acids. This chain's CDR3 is CASKGVQGIYTEAFF.